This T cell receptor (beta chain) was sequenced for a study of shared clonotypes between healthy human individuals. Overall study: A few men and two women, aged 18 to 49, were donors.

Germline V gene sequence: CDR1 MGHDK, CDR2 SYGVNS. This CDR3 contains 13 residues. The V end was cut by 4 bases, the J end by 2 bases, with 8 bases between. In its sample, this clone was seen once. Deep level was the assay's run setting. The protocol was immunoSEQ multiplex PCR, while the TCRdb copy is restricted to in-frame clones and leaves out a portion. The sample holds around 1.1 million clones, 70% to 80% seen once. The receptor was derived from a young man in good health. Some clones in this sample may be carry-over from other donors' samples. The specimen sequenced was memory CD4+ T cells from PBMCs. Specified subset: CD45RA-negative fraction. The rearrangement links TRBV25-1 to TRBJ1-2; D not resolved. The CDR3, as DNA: TGTGCCAGCAGTGCCCAGGTGAACTATGGCTACACCTTC. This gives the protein CASSAQVNYGYTF.